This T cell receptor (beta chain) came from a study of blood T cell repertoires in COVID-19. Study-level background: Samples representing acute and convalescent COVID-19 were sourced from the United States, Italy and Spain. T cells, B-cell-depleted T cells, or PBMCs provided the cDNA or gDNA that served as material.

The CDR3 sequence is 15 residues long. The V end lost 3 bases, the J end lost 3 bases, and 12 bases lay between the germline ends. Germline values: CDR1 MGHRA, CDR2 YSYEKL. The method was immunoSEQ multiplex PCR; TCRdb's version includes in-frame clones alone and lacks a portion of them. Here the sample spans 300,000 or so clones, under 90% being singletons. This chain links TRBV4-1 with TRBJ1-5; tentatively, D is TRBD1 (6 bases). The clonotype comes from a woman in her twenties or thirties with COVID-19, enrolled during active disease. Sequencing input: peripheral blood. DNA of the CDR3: TGCGCCAGCAGCCAGACTACAGGGTCCAATCAGCCCCAGCATTTT. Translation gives CASSQTTGSNQPQHF.